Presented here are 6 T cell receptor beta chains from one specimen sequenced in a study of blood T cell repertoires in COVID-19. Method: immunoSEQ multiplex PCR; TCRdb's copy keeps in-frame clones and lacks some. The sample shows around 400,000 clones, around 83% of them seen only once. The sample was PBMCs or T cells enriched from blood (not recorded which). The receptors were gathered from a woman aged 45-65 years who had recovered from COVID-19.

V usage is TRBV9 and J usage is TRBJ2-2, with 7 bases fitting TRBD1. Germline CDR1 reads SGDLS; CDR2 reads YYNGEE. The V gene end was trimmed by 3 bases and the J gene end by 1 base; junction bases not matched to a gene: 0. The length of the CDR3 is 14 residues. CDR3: CASSGDRNTGELFF. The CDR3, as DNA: TGTGCCAGCAGCGGGGACAGGAACACCGGGGAGCTGTTTTTT.

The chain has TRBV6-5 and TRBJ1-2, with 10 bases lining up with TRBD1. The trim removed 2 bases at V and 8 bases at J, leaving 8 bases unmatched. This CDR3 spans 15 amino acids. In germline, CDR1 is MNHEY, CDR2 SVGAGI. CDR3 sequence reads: CASSYPRTGGRGYTF. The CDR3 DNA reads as TGTGCCAGCAGTTACCCCCGGACAGGGGGGCGAGGCTACACCTTC.

CDR3 protein: CASSRKRGETEAFF. The CDR3 region has the DNA TGTGCCAGCAGTAGAAAACGTGGGGAGACTGAAGCTTTCTTT. J is TRBJ1-1 and V is TRBV6-5, with D hard to call. CDR3 length equals 14 residues. The V end lost 5 bases, the J end lost 5 bases, and 15 bases lay between the germline ends. Germline-derived CDR1 and CDR2 are MNHEY and SVGAGI.

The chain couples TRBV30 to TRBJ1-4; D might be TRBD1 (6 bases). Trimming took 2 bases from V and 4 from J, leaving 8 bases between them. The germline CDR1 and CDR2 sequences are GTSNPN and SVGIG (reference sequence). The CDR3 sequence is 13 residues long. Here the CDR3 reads CAWSTGHNEKLFF. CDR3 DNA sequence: TGTGCCTGGAGTACGGGACATAATGAAAAACTGTTTTTT.

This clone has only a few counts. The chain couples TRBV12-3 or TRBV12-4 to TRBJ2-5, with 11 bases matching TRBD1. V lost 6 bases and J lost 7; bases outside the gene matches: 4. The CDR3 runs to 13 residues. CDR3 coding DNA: TGTGCCAGCAGACCGGGACAGGGGGTGACCCAGTACTTC. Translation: CASRPGQGVTQYF.

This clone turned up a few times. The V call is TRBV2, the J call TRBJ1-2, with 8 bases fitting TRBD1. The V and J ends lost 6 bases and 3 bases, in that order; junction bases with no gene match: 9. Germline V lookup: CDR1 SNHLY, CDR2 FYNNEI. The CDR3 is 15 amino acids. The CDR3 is CASSIHGQGYYGYTF. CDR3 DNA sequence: TGTGCCAGCAGCATACACGGACAGGGCTACTATGGCTACACCTTC. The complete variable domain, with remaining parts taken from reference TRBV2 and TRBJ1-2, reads EPEVTQTPSHQVTQMGQEVILRCVPISNHLYFYWYRQILGQKVEFLVSFYNNEISEKSEIFDDQFSVERPDGSNFTLKIRSTKLEDSAMYFCASSIHGQGYYGYTFGSGTRLTVV.